The entry below describes one T cell receptor (beta chain). Its antigen is still unknown. Germline V gene data show CDR1 as SEHNR and CDR2 as FQNEAQ (reference sequence). This CDR3 spans 15 amino acids. With 2 bases clipped from V and 7 bases from J, the junction kept 10 bases outside the gene matches. PCR involved 60 Vbeta and 13 Jbeta primers. TCRdb's copy holds only in-frame clones and misses some; the assay was immunoSEQ multiplex PCR. The table shows under 150,000 clones, with just under 70% occurring only once. The sample belongs to a study of cytomegalovirus exposure and HLA in healthy donors. Study context: The study's early data release held 80 million to 95 million unique TCRs from HLA-typed donors.

Study results and limitations: Some segments of the V type, notably TRBV6-2 and TRBV6-3, were excluded as indistinguishable. In an earlier analysis, productive rearrangement rates for most beta V segments clustered near 87% or 30%. Cytomegalovirus status was reportedly diagnosed by the classifier with high specificity and sensitivity.

V usage is TRBV7-9 and J usage is TRBJ2-5; 7 bases match TRBD1. Sequenced: PBMCs. This receptor was taken from a man aged 55-75 years in good health and CMV-seronegative. DNA for the CDR3: TGTGCCAGCAGCTTAATTTTAGACAGGGAAGGGACCCAGTACTTC. Amino acids: CASSLILDREGTQYF. The full variable domain, completed using reference TRBV7-9 and TRBJ2-5, is DTGVSQNPRHKITKRGQNVTFRCDPISEHNRLYWYRQTLGQGPEFLTYFQNEAQLEKSRLLSDRFSAERPKGSFSTLEIQRTEQGDSAMYLCASSLILDREGTQYFGPGTRLLVL.